The 8 T cell receptor beta chains below come from one sample, sequenced in a study of blood T cell repertoires in COVID-19. Only in-frame clones appear in the TCRdb table, and some are missing; sequencing was by immunoSEQ multiplex PCR. The sample yields 140,000 to 150,000 clones, approximately 85% seen once. The sample consisted of peripheral blood. Every receptor here comes from a woman aged 60-75 years with COVID-19, enrolled during active disease.

The rearrangement links TRBV27 to TRBJ2-7; D unclear. This CDR3 has 15 amino acids. Per germline, CDR1 MNHEY and CDR2 SMNVEV (reference sequence). Trimming took 8 bases from V and 1 from J, leaving 18 bases between them. The DNA of the CDR3 is TGTGCCAGCCCCCGGAGCCTTGACGTGTCCTACGAGCAGTACTTC. It is translated as CASPRSLDVSYEQYF.

The chain joins TRBV29-1 to TRBJ2-7, with 7 positions matching TRBD1. This CDR3 has 15 amino acids. Germline V gene sequence: CDR1 SQVTM, CDR2 ANQGSEA. After removal of 3 bases from V and 0 bases from J, the junction contained 8 bases not matched to a gene. CDR3 DNA: TGCAGCGTTGATTTCCCGACAGGGAGCTCCTACGAGCAGTACTTC. Its translation: CSVDFPTGSSYEQYF.

Here the CDR3 reads CASSQVSGANTEAFF. The CDR3 nucleotides are TGCGCCAGCAGCCAAGTTTCAGGCGCGAACACTGAAGCTTTCTTT. This sequence joins TRBV4-3 and TRBJ1-1; D remains ambiguous. Germline assignment: CDR1 LGHNA and CDR2 YSLEER. V dropped 1 base and J dropped 1 base, with 10 bases sitting between them. This CDR3 comprises 15 residues.

The chain links TRBV5-1 to TRBJ2-7; a possible D gene is TRBD2 (7 bases). Germline loops: CDR1 SGHRS, CDR2 YFSETQ. Trimming shortened V by 2 bases and J by 5 bases, and 11 bases separated the two germline ends. The CDR3 extends over 13 amino acids. The CDR3 loop reads CASSFGGLDEQYF. The CDR3, as DNA: TGCGCCAGCAGCTTCGGGGGGCTCGACGAGCAGTACTTC.

The chain joins TRBV2 to TRBJ1-3; D remains ambiguous. The CDR3 contains 16 residues. CDR1 is SNHLY and CDR2 is FYNNEI in the germline V gene. V lost 6 bases and J 0 bases, leaving 15 bases between the germline ends. The CDR3 reads CASSSPTEGSGNTIYF. The CDR3 coding sequence is TGTGCCAGCAGCTCGCCAACGGAGGGCTCTGGAAACACCATATATTTT.

The chain combines TRBV3-1 (or the pseudogene TRBV3-2) with TRBJ2-3; D remains unclear. Germline CDR1 is LGHDT and CDR2 is YNNKEL (reference sequence). Trimming shortened V by 0 bases and J by 5 bases, and 3 bases separated the two germline ends. The CDR3 totals 12 residues. CDR3 in amino acids: CASSQDRDTQYF. DNA of the CDR3: TGTGCCAGCAGCCAAGACCGAGATACGCAGTATTTT.

The chain recombines TRBV19 with TRBJ1-5; TRBD1 agrees at 8 bases. The junction had 11 bases not matched to a gene; V was cut back by 10 bases and J by 3 bases. Germline V gene sequence: CDR1 LNHDA, CDR2 SQIVND (reference sequence). The CDR3 is 15 amino acids. The CDR3 DNA is TGTGCCACCTCCAGGACAGGGAACTTCAATCAGCCCCAGCATTTT. This translates into CATSRTGNFNQPQHF.

The chain combines TRBV4-1 with TRBJ1-6; TRBD1 agrees at 7 bases. Germline values: CDR1 MGHRA, CDR2 YSYEKL. The CDR3 covers 16 residues. With 3 bases clipped from V and 0 bases from J, the junction kept 2 bases outside the gene matches. This chain's CDR3 is CASSQDRSSYNSPLHF. Here the CDR3 DNA reads TGCGCCAGCAGCCAGGACAGGAGCTCCTATAATTCACCCCTCCACTTT.